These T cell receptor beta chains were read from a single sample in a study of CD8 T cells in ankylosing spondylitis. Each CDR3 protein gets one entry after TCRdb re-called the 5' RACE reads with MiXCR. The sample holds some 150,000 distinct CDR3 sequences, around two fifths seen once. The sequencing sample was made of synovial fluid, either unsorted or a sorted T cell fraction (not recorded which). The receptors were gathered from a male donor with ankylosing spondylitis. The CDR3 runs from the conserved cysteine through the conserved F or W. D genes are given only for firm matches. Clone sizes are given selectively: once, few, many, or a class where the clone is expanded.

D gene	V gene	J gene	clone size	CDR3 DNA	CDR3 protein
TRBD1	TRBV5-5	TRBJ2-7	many	TGTGCCAGCAGCCCAAGGGACAGGGAAAGATTGGGCGAGCAGTACTTC	CASSPRDRERLGEQYF
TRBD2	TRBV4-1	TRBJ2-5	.	TGCGCCAGCAGCCAAGTGGGGCGGGAGAGGCAAGAGACCCAGTACTTC	CASSQVGRERQETQYF
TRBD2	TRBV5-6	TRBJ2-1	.	TGTGCCAGCAGCGCGGGGGATCGGGGGTCCTCCTACAATGAGCAGTTCTTC	CASSAGDRGSSYNEQFF
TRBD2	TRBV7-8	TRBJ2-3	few	TGTGCCAGCAGCTTGAGAACTAGCGGGCAGACAGATACGCAGTATTTT	CASSLRTSGQTDTQYF
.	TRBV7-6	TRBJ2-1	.	TGTGCCAGCAGCTCCATAGGGACGGACTGGGGAAATGAGCAGTTCTTC	CASSSIGTDWGNEQFF
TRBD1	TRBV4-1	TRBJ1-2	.	TGCGCCAGCAGCCCTAGGGACAGGTCCTTCTATGGCTACACCTTC	CASSPRDRSFYGYTF
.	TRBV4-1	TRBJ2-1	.	TGCGCCAGCAGCCATGCCCCAGGGGCCACTGAGCAGTTCTTC	CASSHAPGATEQFF
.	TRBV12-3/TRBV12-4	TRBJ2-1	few	TGTGCCAGCAGTTTTTGGGCCTCCTACAATGAGCAGTTCTTC	CASSFWASYNEQFF
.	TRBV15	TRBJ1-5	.	TGTGCCACCAGCAGAGTCCGGGGAGAAAATCAGCCCCAGCATTTT	CATSRVRGENQPQHF
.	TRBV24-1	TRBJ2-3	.	TGTGCCACCAGTGATTTCGCGGGACTGAACACAGATACGCAGTATTTT	CATSDFAGLNTDTQYF
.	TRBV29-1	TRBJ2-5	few	TGCAGCGTGACCTCGCGCCTGTGGACCCAGTACTTC	CSVTSRLWTQYF
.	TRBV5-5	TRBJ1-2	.	TGTGCCAGCAGTTGGTCCCCGGACTATGGCTACACCTTC	CASSWSPDYGYTF
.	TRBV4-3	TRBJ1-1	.	TGCGCCAGCAGCCAGGGTTCGGAGGGGCACTCGGAAGCTTTCTTT	CASSQGSEGHSEAFF
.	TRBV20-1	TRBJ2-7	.	TGCAGTGCTAGAGATCCATGGGGACAATATTACGAGCAGTACTTC	CSARDPWGQYYEQYF
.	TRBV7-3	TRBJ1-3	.	TGTGCCAGCAGCTTAACCCCCAGGGACTCTGGAAACACCATATATTTT	CASSLTPRDSGNTIYF
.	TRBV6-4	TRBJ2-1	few	TGTGCCAGCAGTGAGGGCCCAGAAGGCCATGAGCAGTTCTTC	CASSEGPEGHEQFF
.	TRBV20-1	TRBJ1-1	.	TGCAGTGCTCCCGGGGGGGGCATCACTGAAGCTTTCTTT	CSAPGGGITEAFF
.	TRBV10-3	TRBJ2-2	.	TGTGCCATCAGTAACAAGCGGAACACCGGGGAGCTGTTTTTT	CAISNKRNTGELFF
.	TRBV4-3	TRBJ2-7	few	TGCGCCAGCAGCCAAGTGTGGTTATCCTACGAGCAGTACTTC	CASSQVWLSYEQYF
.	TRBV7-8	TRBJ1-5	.	TGTGCCAGCAGCTTAGCGCCAGGGGACCAGCCCCAGCATTTT	CASSLAPGDQPQHF
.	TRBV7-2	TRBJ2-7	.	TGTGCCAGCAGCTTAGTCGGTCCTCCCAGCGGGCAGTACTTC	CASSLVGPPSGQYF
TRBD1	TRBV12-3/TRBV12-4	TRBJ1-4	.	TGTGCCAGCAGCCCCGGGACAGGGGACTCTGAAAAACTGTTTTTT	CASSPGTGDSEKLFF
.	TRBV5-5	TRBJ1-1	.	TGTGCCAGCAGCTTGAAGTTGGACCGGACTGAAGCTTTCTTT	CASSLKLDRTEAFF
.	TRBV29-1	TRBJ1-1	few	TGCAGCGTCCCCCCGAGGGGGGCCGGGAACACTGAAGCTTTCTTT	CSVPPRGAGNTEAFF
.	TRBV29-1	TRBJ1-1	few	TGCAGCGTTGAAGGTCGGGTCAGAAATAAAGGAGAGAACACTGAAGCTTTCTTT	CSVEGRVRNKGENTEAFF
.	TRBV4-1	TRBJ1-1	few	TGCGCCAGCAGCCAAGATCCCTACAGGGACACTGAAGCTTTCTTT	CASSQDPYRDTEAFF
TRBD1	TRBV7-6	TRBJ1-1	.	TGTGCCAGCAGCTTAGCACAGGGGGGGAACACTGAAGCTTTCTTT	CASSLAQGGNTEAFF
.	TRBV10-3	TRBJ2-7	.	TGTGCCATCAGTGAAGATCTTCCGGGACACACCTACGAGCAGTACTTC	CAISEDLPGHTYEQYF
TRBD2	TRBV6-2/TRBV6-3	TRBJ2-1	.	TGTGCCAGCAGTTTGACTAGCTCCAATGAGCAGTTCTTC	CASSLTSSNEQFF
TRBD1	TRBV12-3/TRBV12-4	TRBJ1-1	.	TGTGCCAGCAGTTGGGACAGGGAGTTAACTGAAGCTTTCTTT	CASSWDRELTEAFF
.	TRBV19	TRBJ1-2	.	TGTGCCAGTAGTATCTTCGCCGGGCCCTCCTATGGCTACACCTTC	CASSIFAGPSYGYTF
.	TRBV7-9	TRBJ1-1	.	TGTGCCAGCAGCTCGCAGGAGGTGGGAGCTTTCTTT	CASSSQEVGAFF
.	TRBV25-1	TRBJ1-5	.	TGTGCCAGCAGTGCCGGGGGGTGGGCGGCGGGACAGCCCCAGCATTTT	CASSAGGWAAGQPQHF
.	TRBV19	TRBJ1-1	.	TGTGCCAGTAGTATCCCGACAGGAATGAACACTGAAGCTTTCTTT	CASSIPTGMNTEAFF
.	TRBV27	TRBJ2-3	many	TGTGCCAGCAGTTTATTCCCCGGGAAAGGAAGCACAGATACGCAGTATTTT	CASSLFPGKGSTDTQYF
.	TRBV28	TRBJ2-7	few	TGTGCCAGCAGCAAGTACCGGGGGCGCTACGAGCAGTACTTC	CASSKYRGRYEQYF
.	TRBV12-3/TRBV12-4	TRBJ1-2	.	TGTGCCAGCAGTGACAGGCTAAACTATGGCTACACCTTC	CASSDRLNYGYTF
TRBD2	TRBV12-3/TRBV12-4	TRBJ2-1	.	TGTGCCAGCAGTCCTGGACTAGCGGGGGTATACAATGAGCAGTTCTTC	CASSPGLAGVYNEQFF
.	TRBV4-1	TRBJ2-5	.	TGCGCCAGCAGCCAAGAACAGGAGCCACAAGAGACCCAGTACTTC	CASSQEQEPQETQYF
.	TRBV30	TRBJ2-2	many	TGTGCCTGGAGTGTACCCTTAGATGTCGGGGAGCTGTTTTTT	CAWSVPLDVGELFF
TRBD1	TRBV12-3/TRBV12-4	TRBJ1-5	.	TGTGCCAGCAGTGGGGACAGGTCTTCCAATCAGCCCCAGCATTTT	CASSGDRSSNQPQHF
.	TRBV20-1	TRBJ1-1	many	TGCAGTGGCCATGCGGGGATCACTGAAGCTTTCTTT	CSGHAGITEAFF
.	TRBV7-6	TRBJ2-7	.	TGTGCCAGCAGCAGGGTCTTCCCTCGGGGCGAGCAGTACTTC	CASSRVFPRGEQYF
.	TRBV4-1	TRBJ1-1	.	TGCGCCAGCAGCCAAACAGGGCGTCTGAACACTGAAGCTTTCTTT	CASSQTGRLNTEAFF
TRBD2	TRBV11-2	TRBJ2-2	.	TGTGCCAGCAGCTTATGGCTAGCGGGGGGTGGCGGGGAGCTGTTTTTT	CASSLWLAGGGGELFF
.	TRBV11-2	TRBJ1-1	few	TGTGCCAGCAGCTTAGGCCACGGCACTGAAGCTTTCTTT	CASSLGHGTEAFF
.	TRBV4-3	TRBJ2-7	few	TGCGCCAGCAGCCAAGCACGTGAGCGAAAGTACGAGCAGTACTTC	CASSQARERKYEQYF
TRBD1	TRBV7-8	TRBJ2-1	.	TGTGCCAGCAGCTTAGAGGACAGGGTGTGGGGGGTATACAATGAGCAGTTCTTC	CASSLEDRVWGVYNEQFF
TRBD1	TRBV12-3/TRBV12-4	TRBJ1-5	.	TGTGCCAGCAGTCCCGACAGGGTCAATCAGCCCCAGCATTTT	CASSPDRVNQPQHF
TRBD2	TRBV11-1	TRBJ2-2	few	TGTGCCAGCAGCTCAAGTAGCGGGAATGTCGGGGAGCTGTTTTTT	CASSSSSGNVGELFF
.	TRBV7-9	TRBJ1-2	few	TGTGCCAGCAGCCATCCCAGGACCCCTCCCCATGGCTACACCTTC	CASSHPRTPPHGYTF
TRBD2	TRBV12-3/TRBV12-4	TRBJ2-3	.	TGTGCCAGCAGTTTAGCGCGAGTTCGGGCGGGGGGGCTTTTAGATACGCAGTATTTT	CASSLARVRAGGLLDTQYF
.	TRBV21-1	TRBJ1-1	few	TGTGCCGACAGGGGGTATGACACTGAAGCTTTCTTT	CADRGYDTEAFF
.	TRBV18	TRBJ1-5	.	TGTGCCAGCTCGTACAGGGATCAGCCCCAGCATTTT	CASSYRDQPQHF
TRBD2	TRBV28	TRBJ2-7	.	TGTGCCAGCAAACTAGCGGGAGGGCCAACTCACGAGCAGTACTTC	CASKLAGGPTHEQYF
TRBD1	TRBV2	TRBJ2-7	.	TGTGCCAGCAGTGCATGGACAGGGGGCATGTACGAGCAGTACTTC	CASSAWTGGMYEQYF
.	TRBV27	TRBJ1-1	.	TGTGCCAGCAGCCCTTTCTTCACGAACACTGAAGCTTTCTTT	CASSPFFTNTEAFF